This T cell receptor (beta chain) was retrieved from a study of blood T cell repertoires in COVID-19. In its sample, this clone was seen many times. Sequencing used immunoSEQ multiplex PCR; TCRdb keeps in-frame clones, though not all of them. The sample carries 90,000 to 100,000 clones, 72% recorded once. Between the trimmed V and J ends, which lost 1 base and 5 bases, there was a span of 6 bases. The CDR3 sequence is 13 residues long. The germline gives CDR1 SGHTA, CDR2 FQGNSA. Source material: peripheral blood. This TCR derives from a woman in her sixties or seventies in a cohort sampled during active or convalescent COVID-19. The rearrangement uses TRBV7-2 and TRBJ1-5; D unclear. CDR3 region: CASSLGPDQPQHF. The DNA for the CDR3 is TGTGCCAGCAGCTTAGGTCCCGATCAGCCCCAGCATTTT.